This T cell receptor beta chain was observed in a study of beta chain features in type 1 diabetes (dated by TCRdb to the late 2010s). The study in broad terms: No differences in mean age, gender distribution, total cell number or subset yield were found between patients and healthy donors. A total of over 90,000,000 sorted cells were examined across all samples, and a strong correlation was observed between cell number per subset and RNA yield. The study compared the TCRB repertoires of sorted circulating CD4+ T cell subsets in recently diagnosed type 1 diabetes patients with those in matched healthy donors. Whereas all 28 donors provided naive and central memory subsets, regulatory and stem cell-like memory subsets were isolated from just 8 patients and about 8 healthy donors. Study-wide findings and limitations: Naive, central memory and regulatory TCRB repertoires appeared to be more alike among patients than among healthy donors. PCR may preferentially amplify shorter templates, but because patient and control samples were amplified and corrected together, any resulting skew would affect both groups equally. Only small numbers of individuals were included in the HLA sub-analyses, which left unresolved whether HLA type had any influence on TCRB rearrangement. Because cDNA was sequenced instead of genomic DNA, highly expressing activated cells could be over-represented, though the groups showed no difference in activation or CD3 levels. At VDJ recombination sites, type 1 diabetes patients had fewer insertions and more deleted nucleotides, which implies abnormalities in thymic rearrangement. In all four CD4+ subsets, TCRB CDR3 length was moderately but significantly shorter in type 1 diabetes patients.

Via the germline V gene, CDR1 is MDHEN and CDR2 SYDVKM. Trimming costs V 2 bases and J 2 bases, and their ends lie 9 bases apart. Measured from the cysteine to the phenylalanine, the CDR3 is 15 residues long. The kept DNA is CDR3 alone, 45 bases in frame from the first base. The entire isolated RNA was reverse transcribed using the High Capacity cDNA Reverse Transcription Kit, and thus expressed TCRB transcripts were sequenced. Deep immunoSEQ sequencing was applied to naive, central memory and regulatory T cell samples, giving an average of roughly 3.5 million total reads per sample. Sorted cells were lysed in RLT buffer, and RNA was extracted using DNase-treated RNeasy Micro or Mini kits according to cell number. To prevent cross-contamination, every cell subset was processed on its own, while patient and healthy donor samples were processed together. The immunoSEQ multiplex PCR was used to amplify TCRB sequences from cDNA, yielding 87-bp fragments that span the CDR3 region. Sequencing of the amplicons was performed on the Illumina HiSeq platform. The paper's processing steps were these. PCR bias was computationally corrected using synthetic template baselines, reads within Hamming distance 2 were collapsed, and singletons that could not be merged were discarded. Reads were aligned against IMGT to assign V, D and J genes, CDR3 length and insertions or deletions at six rearrangement sites. Within each subset, clonotype counts were normalized to sorted cell number, after which true diversity and Gini coefficients were computed with the tcR R package. The overlap coefficient, calculated on TCRB nucleotide sequences, was used to quantify repertoire sharing. Out-of-frame TCRB sequences from naive cells were analyzed as a proxy for the pre-selection repertoire. TCRdb mirrors the immuneACCESS table, restricted to in-frame sequences. Some clones are absent from its copies; in checked studies, under half trace to an unresolved V gene, and the reason for the others is unknown. D and trimming come from the DNA, and the V and J calls and clone size come from that table. For this sample the table gives 430,000 or so clones, of which roughly an eighth were detected only once. The ten largest clones capture about 0.045% of the sample.

This clone appeared a few times. Its antigen remains undetermined. Base qualities are not provided; no much larger clone lies one nucleotide away. From each donor, a single peripheral blood sample of roughly 0.11 L on average was drawn into heparinised tubes. Using a panel that included CD45RO, CCR7, CD25, CD127, CD95 and CD27, naive, central memory, regulatory and stem cell-like memory CD4+ T cells were sorted on a BD FACSAria II. Every sorted population had a purity above 98%. PBMCs were isolated immediately by Lymphoprep density gradient centrifugation and stained directly without culture. So that batch effects would be minimized, each experiment stained and sorted samples in pairs, pairing one healthy donor with one patient.

The chain uses TRBV28 and TRBJ2-2, with TRBD2 tentatively as D gene (6 bases match). The receptor was isolated from a woman between 18 and 29 years old in good health. The sequenced sample consisted of naive CD4+ T cells from blood. Explained via the paper, the cell subset or site label denotes: true naive CD4+ T cells. The sequence in DNA is TGTGCCAGCAGTTTAGGGGACTTCAACACCGGGGAGCTGTTTTTT. This yields the protein CASSLGDFNTGELFF.